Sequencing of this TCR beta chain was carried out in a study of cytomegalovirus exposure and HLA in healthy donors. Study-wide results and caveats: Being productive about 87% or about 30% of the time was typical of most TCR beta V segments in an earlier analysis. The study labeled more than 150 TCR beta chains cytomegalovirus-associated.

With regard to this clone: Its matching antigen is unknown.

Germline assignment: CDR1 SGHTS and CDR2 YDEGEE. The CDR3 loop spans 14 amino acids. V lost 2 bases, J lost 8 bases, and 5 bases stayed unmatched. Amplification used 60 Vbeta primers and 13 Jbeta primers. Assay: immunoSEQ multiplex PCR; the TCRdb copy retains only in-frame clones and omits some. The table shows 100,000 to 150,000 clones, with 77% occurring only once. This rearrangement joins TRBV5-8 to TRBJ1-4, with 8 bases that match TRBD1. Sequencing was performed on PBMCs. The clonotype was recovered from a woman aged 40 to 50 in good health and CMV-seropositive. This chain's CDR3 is CASSFGQGNEKLFF. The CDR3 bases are TGTGCCAGCAGCTTCGGACAGGGAAACGAAAAACTGTTTTTT.